One T cell receptor beta chain is described in this entry. These data come from a study of blood T cell repertoires in COVID-19. Study-wide context: COVID-19 samples collected from the United States, Italy and Spain covered acute and convalescent phases. Sample material is recorded as cDNA or gDNA derived from T cells, B-cell-depleted T cells, or PBMCs.

With V trimmed by 6 bases and J by 0 bases, 4 bases remained unmatched. The CDR3 has 15 amino acids. Germline-derived CDR1 and CDR2 are MNHEY and SVGAGI. Per the original methods: Amplifying reference gene primers gave estimates of nucleated cell counts. The assay was immunoSEQ multiplex PCR, and TCRdb's table has in-frame clones only and misses some. Clonal size and the V and J genes are those of that table, whereas D and trimming came from the DNA. Of about 120,000 clones listed, approximately 90% were seen once; the top ten hold about 2%. V and J are TRBV6-5 and TRBJ1-3, with 8 bases aligning to TRBD1. Sequencing was performed on peripheral blood. The TCR comes from a woman in her forties or fifties with acute or convalescent COVID-19. The CDR3 loop reads CASSDRGVSGNTIYF. The CDR3 bases are TGTGCCAGCAGCGACAGGGGCGTCTCTGGAAACACCATATATTTT.